This passage covers 28 T cell receptor beta chains from one sample sequenced in a study of Graves' ophthalmopathy and Graves' hyperthyroidism. The sequenced template was RNA, covering the TCR beta CDR3 region. After a first-round RT-PCR with HTBI primers, a second-round multiplex PCR was run. TCRdb re-called the multiplex PCR reads with MiXCR, one entry per CDR3 protein. The data contain 660,000 or so distinct CDR3 sequences, approximately 39% of them singletons. Material for sequencing was peripheral blood. Receptors originate from an adult man with Graves' ophthalmopathy.

The table lists this clonotype with many counts. The chain carries TRBV7-8 and TRBJ1-4; D is possibly TRBD1 (5 bases). The CDR3 runs 18 residues. V lost 1 base, J lost 8 bases, and 23 bases lay in between. Per the germline V gene, CDR1 is SGHVS and CDR2 is FQNEAQ. CDR3 DNA sequence: TGTGCCAGCAGCTTAGTCCGGGCAGGGTGGGCCGCGAGAGAAAAACTGTTTTTT. This sequence encodes CASSLVRAGWAAREKLFF.

The sample holds many counts of this clonotype. V usage is TRBV12-3 or TRBV12-4 and J usage is TRBJ2-7, with D hard to call. CDR3 length equals 15 residues. V gave up 5 bases and J gave up 1 base, with 15 bases separating them. The CDR3 nucleotides are TGTGCCAGCAGTCCGCCCGAGACGGTTTCCTACGAGCAGTACTTC. Translation gives CASSPPETVSYEQYF.

This clonotype showed up many times. V gene TRBV25-1 combines with J gene TRBJ2-5; D unresolved. Germline assignment: CDR1 MGHDK and CDR2 SYGVNS. The CDR3 extends over 12 amino acids. V lost 4 bases and J lost 2, with 5 bases in between. CDR3 sequence reads: CASSGVQETQYF. The CDR3 coding sequence is TGTGCCAGCAGTGGAGTGCAAGAGACCCAGTACTTC. Full variable domain (outside the CDR3, taken from reference TRBV25-1 and TRBJ2-5): EADIYQTPRYLVIGTGKKITLECSQTMGHDKMYWYQQDPGMELHLIHYSYGVNSTEKGDLSSESTVSRIRTEHFPLTLESARPSHTSQYLCASSGVQETQYFGPGTRLLVL.

This clonotype was picked up many times. The chain combines TRBV2 with TRBJ2-2; D might be TRBD1 (6 bases). The CDR3 is made up of 14 amino acids. V gave up 6 bases and J gave up 5 bases, with 13 bases separating them. Germline V gene data show CDR1 as SNHLY and CDR2 as FYNNEI. CDR3 region: CASRINRETGELFF. For the CDR3, the DNA is TGTGCCAGCAGGATAAACAGGGAAACCGGGGAGCTGTTTTTT. The entire variable domain, with the rest obtained from reference TRBV2 and TRBJ2-2, is as follows: EPEVTQTPSHQVTQMGQEVILRCVPISNHLYFYWYRQILGQKVEFLVSFYNNEISEKSEIFDDQFSVERPDGSNFTLKIRSTKLEDSAMYFCASRINRETGELFFGEGSRLTVL.

To note about this clonotype: It may be a read error: a sequence one base away is much more abundant. The chain couples TRBV9 to TRBJ1-1, with no clear D. This CDR3 region has 14 residues. CDR1 and CDR2 (germline): SGDLS, YYNGEE. The CDR3 bases are TGTGCCAGCAGCGTAGATCCCATGAACGCTGAAGCTTTCTTT. Protein: CASSVDPMNAEAFF.

In this sample, this clonotype turned up many times. The genes are TRBV5-5 and TRBJ1-1, with 7 bases aligning to TRBD1. CDR3 size: 14 residues. In germline, CDR1 is SGHKS, CDR2 YYEKEE (reference sequence). V gave up 6 bases and J gave up 0 bases; unmatched junction bases: 5. In nucleotides, the CDR3 is TGTGCCAGCACAGACAGGGCCATGAACACTGAAGCTTTCTTT. It is translated as CASTDRAMNTEAFF. The variable domain in full, completed from reference TRBV5-5 and TRBJ1-1, reads DAGVTQSPTHLIKTRGQQVTLRCSPISGHKSVSWYQQVLGQGPQFIFQYYEKEERGRGNFPDRFSARQFPNYSSELNVNALLLGDSALYLCASTDRAMNTEAFFGQGTRLTVV.

Worth noting for this clonotype: Without the conserved terminal phenylalanine or tryptophan, this CDR3 likely stems from a read error. Because the CDR3's place on the DNA is in doubt, the DNA is left out and the CDR3 is given as listed by TCRdb. The chain combines TRBV14 with TRBJ2-6. Germline V gene sequence: CDR1 SGHDN, CDR2 FVKESK. Ends included, the CDR3 has 8 residues. The CDR3 spells CASGSQGS.

The chain links TRBV9 to TRBJ1-2; 7 bases line up with TRBD1. CDR3 length equals 16 residues. Germline assignment: CDR1 SGDLS and CDR2 YYNGEE. The J segment lost 6 bases and the V segment lost 3 bases, leaving 14 bases of the junction unmatched. CDR3 bases: TGTGCCAGCAGCGCCTCTAATTCACAGGGGACTAATGGCTACACCTTC. Amino acid sequence: CASSASNSQGTNGYTF.

The rearrangement joins TRBV29-1 to TRBJ1-1, with D possibly matching TRBD1 (5 bases). Germline V gives CDR1 SQVTM, CDR2 ANQGSEA. The V end was cut by 5 bases, the J end by 0 bases, with 13 bases between. CDR3 size: 14 residues. The CDR3 DNA sequence: TGCAGCGTTCGGCAGGGAACGATGAACACTGAAGCTTTCTTT. This sequence encodes CSVRQGTMNTEAFF.

Only a few counts were recorded for this clonotype. The chain employs TRBV9 and TRBJ2-7, with 10 positions matching TRBD2. The CDR3 is 16 amino acids. With V trimmed by 4 bases and J by 2 bases, 9 bases remained unmatched. Germline V lookup: CDR1 SGDLS, CDR2 YYNGEE. The CDR3 is CASSRVGTSATYEQYF. The CDR3 coding sequence is TGTGCCAGCAGCCGGGTAGGGACTAGCGCAACCTACGAGCAGTACTTC.

As to this clonotype: Just one base apart from a much larger clone, this may be a read error. The chain combines TRBV11-2 with TRBJ2-5; either TRBD1 or TRBD2 may supply D (6 bases each). TRBJ2-1 matches the DNA end more closely, so the J call is doubtful. The CDR3 sequence is 15 residues long. The germline V gene encodes CDR1 SGHAT and CDR2 FQNNGV. DNA for the CDR3: TGTGCCAGCAGCCGTGACAGGACTAATTCGGAGACCCAGTTCTTC. It codes for CASSRDRTNSETQFF.

This rearrangement joins TRBV12-3 or TRBV12-4 to TRBJ1-2; no clear D. There are 13 residues in the CDR3. Trimming pared 7 bases from V and 2 bases from J, leaving 11 bases between. CDR3 loop: CASKRAPNYGYTF. CDR3 in DNA: TGTGCCAGCAAAAGGGCGCCGAACTATGGCTACACCTTC.

A remark on this clonotype: At one end the junction does not follow the germline gene, possibly because of a read error. The chain couples TRBV7-7 to TRBJ2-7; 7 positions agree with TRBD1. The CDR3 totals 13 residues. Germline assignment: CDR1 SSHAT and CDR2 FNYEAQ (reference sequence). CDR3 bases: TGTGCTAGCAGCCCACAGGGGATGCACGAGCAGTACTTC. This sequence encodes CASSPQGMHEQYF. Based on the CDR3 plus reference TRBV7-7 and TRBJ2-7, the full variable domain is GAGVSQSPRYKVTKRGQDVTLRCDPISSHATLYWYQQALGQGPEFLTYFNYEAQPDKSGLPSDRFSAERPEGSISTLTIQRTEQRDSAMYRCASSPQGMHEQYFGPGTRLTVT.

The V call is TRBV6-5, the J call TRBJ2-6; TRBD1 is a possible D gene (5 bases). This CDR3 region has 18 residues. Trimming pared 8 bases from V and 0 bases from J, leaving 20 bases between. CDR1 is MNHEY, CDR2 SVGAGI, per germline. CDR3 sequence: CASAGRGRLYSGANVLTF. CDR3 coding DNA: TGTGCCAGCGCCGGAAGGGGCAGGCTCTACTCTGGGGCCAACGTCCTGACTTTC.

There are many counts of this clonotype. CDR3 sequence reads: CASSSNVGNTIYF. DNA of the CDR3: TGTGCCAGCAGCTCCAACGTCGGAAACACCATATATTTT. This chain joins TRBV7-9 and TRBJ1-3, with D unclear. Germline values: CDR1 SEHNR, CDR2 FQNEAQ (reference sequence). There are 13 residues in the CDR3. Between the trimmed V and J ends, which lost 4 bases and 4 bases, there was a span of 8 bases.

The chain employs TRBV2 and TRBJ2-5; weak D call: TRBD1 (5 bases). Trimming shortened V by 7 bases and J by 2 bases, and 8 bases separated the two germline ends. The CDR3 covers 12 residues. From germline, CDR1 is SNHLY and CDR2 FYNNEI. CDR3 in DNA: TGTGCCAGCATGAGACAGCAAGAGACCCAGTACTTC. Translation: CASMRQQETQYF.

The sample holds many counts of this clonotype. The chain carries TRBV2 and TRBJ1-1; D not certain. V was pared by 2 bases and J by 3 bases, with 7 bases between. There are 13 residues in the CDR3. The germline V gene has CDR1 SNHLY and CDR2 FYNNEI. CDR3 region: CASSEQLYTEAFF. The DNA of the CDR3 is TGTGCCAGCAGTGAACAGCTTTACACTGAAGCTTTCTTT.

This clonotype was detected only a few times. This chain joins TRBV7-9 and TRBJ1-5; 10 nucleotides match TRBD1. This CDR3 is built from 15 residues. J gave up 6 bases and V 3 bases, and 5 bases lay outside the gene matches. CDR1 and CDR2 from the germline V gene are SEHNR and FQNEAQ (reference sequence). The CDR3 region is CASSLDRGGSQPQHF. The CDR3 region has the DNA TGTGCCAGCAGCTTGGACAGGGGGGGTTCTCAGCCCCAGCATTTT.

The chain links TRBV25-1 to TRBJ2-5; possibly TRBD1 for D (6 bases). This CDR3 contains 15 residues. The V end lost 0 bases, the J end lost 4 bases, and 12 bases lay between the germline ends. Germline CDR1 MGHDK, CDR2 SYGVNS. The CDR3 here is CASSEYLQGLETQYF. The CDR3 nucleotides read TGTGCCAGCAGTGAATATTTGCAGGGGCTAGAGACCCAGTACTTC.

This clonotype has only one observation. Since a much larger clone is just one base distant, this may be a read error. The chain joins TRBV5-4 to TRBJ2-5; TRBD2 agrees at 8 bases. The germline gives CDR1 SGHNT, CDR2 YYREEE (reference sequence). The CDR3 loop spans 15 amino acids. The V segment lost 7 bases and the J segment 5 bases; nucleotides outside the gene matches: 13. As DNA, the CDR3 is TGTGCCAGCGGCTCCACTAGCGGAAGGGGGGAGACCCAGTACTTC. The encoded protein is CASGSTSGRGETQYF.

Concerning this clonotype itself: Lacking the conserved final phenylalanine or tryptophan, this CDR3 likely reflects a read error. The DNA is omitted, as the CDR3 cannot be located on it reliably, and the CDR3 follows TCRdb's listing. The V gene is TRBV29-1, the J gene TRBJ1-4. The CDR3 adds up to 9 amino acids, both ends counted. From germline, CDR1 is SQVTM and CDR2 ANQGSEA. The CDR3 is CSVAGREGL.

This clonotype was found many times. This chain connects TRBV14 to TRBJ1-1, with 9 positions matching TRBD1. The CDR3 loop spans 13 amino acids. In germline, CDR1 is SGHDN, CDR2 FVKESK. Trimming took 7 bases from V and 5 from J; bases not matched to a gene: 5. The CDR3 sequence is CASKGQGYTEAFF. The DNA of the CDR3 is TGTGCCAGCAAGGGACAGGGTTATACTGAAGCTTTCTTT.

Many counts were recorded for this clonotype. The chain has TRBV19 and TRBJ1-5; maybe TRBD1 (5 bases). The CDR3 extends over 14 amino acids. Germline V gives CDR1 LNHDA, CDR2 SQIVND (reference sequence). Trimming pared 8 bases from V and 1 base from J, leaving 12 bases between. The CDR3 protein is CASGDSGSNQPQHF. CDR3 coding DNA: TGTGCCAGTGGGGACTCGGGCAGCAATCAGCCCCAGCATTTT.

This clonotype turned up a few times. The rearrangement links TRBV5-4 to TRBJ1-1; TRBD1 matches 11 bases. CDR3 length: 17 residues. Losses at the gene ends were 2 bases for V and 5 bases for J; bases not matched to a gene: 11. The germline gives CDR1 SGHNT, CDR2 YYREEE (reference sequence). For the CDR3, the DNA is TGTGCCAGCAGCTTAGGACAGGGGGCGGCAATGCATACTGAAGCTTTCTTT. Amino acid sequence: CASSLGQGAAMHTEAFF.

This clonotype was seen more than once but under ten times. This chain links TRBV5-6 with TRBJ1-2, with a weak D call TRBD1 (5 bases). Per germline, CDR1 SGHDT and CDR2 YYEEEE. V was clipped by 5 bases and J by 0 bases, with 23 bases between them. The CDR3 contains 18 residues. CDR3 DNA: TGTGCCAGCAGTTTCGGGGGTCAACAATCGCCGGCTAACTATGGCTACACCTTC. It yields the protein CASSFGGQQSPANYGYTF.

The sample holds many counts of this clonotype. V gene TRBV20-1 combines with J gene TRBJ2-2; the D gene is possibly TRBD1 (5 bases). The CDR3 length is 14 residues. Germline CDR1 DFQATT, CDR2 SNEGSKA (reference sequence). V lost 3 bases to trimming and J lost 4 bases, with 12 bases between them. The CDR3 coding sequence is TGCAGTGCTAGCAGGGAATGGGGCACCGGGGAGCTGTTTTTT. Protein sequence: CSASREWGTGELFF.

This chain links TRBV9 with TRBJ1-5; the D gene is possibly TRBD1 (5 bases). This CDR3 contains 14 residues. Germline CDR1 reads SGDLS; CDR2 reads YYNGEE. Trimming took 4 bases from V and 9 from J, leaving 17 bases between them. CDR3 coding DNA: TGTGCCAGCAGCATCGACAGACGAGAGTGGCCCCAGCATTTT. Protein: CASSIDRREWPQHF.

The chain links TRBV12-3 or TRBV12-4 to TRBJ1-4; TRBD1 might be the D (5 bases). Trimming took 4 bases from V and 5 from J, leaving 20 bases between them. The CDR3 is 17 residues long. CDR3 in amino acids: CASSSPGRRTRNEKLFF. The DNA of the CDR3 is TGTGCCAGCAGTTCACCGGGACGGAGAACTAGGAATGAAAAACTGTTTTTT.